Following are 19 T cell receptor beta chains from one sample sequenced in a study of cytomegalovirus exposure and HLA in healthy donors. Data came from immunoSEQ multiplex PCR; TCRdb stores just in-frame clones and leaves some out. The sample lists 30,000 to 40,000 clones, just under 95% occurring once. Sequenced material: PBMCs. All receptors derive from a man aged 18 to 35 in good health and CMV-seronegative.

This clone was counted once. The chain links TRBV19 to TRBJ2-1; D is unresolved. The V end was cut by 4 bases, the J end by 7 bases, with 20 bases between. Germline values: CDR1 LNHDA, CDR2 SQIVND (reference sequence). This CDR3 spans 16 amino acids. The CDR3 spells CASSRPLPTGRNEQFF. Here the CDR3 DNA reads TGTGCCAGTAGTAGGCCCTTACCGACTGGAAGGAATGAGCAGTTCTTC.

This clone was picked up one time. The chain uses TRBV5-1 and TRBJ2-1; no reliable D call. Germline V gene sequence: CDR1 SGHRS, CDR2 YFSETQ. V lost 4 bases and J 2 bases, leaving 16 bases between the germline ends. CDR3 length: 16 amino acids. The CDR3 nucleotides read TGCGCCAGCAGCCCTGGAGAAATGTATCCCTACAATGAGCAGTTCTTC. Residues: CASSPGEMYPYNEQFF.

This clone was observed a single time. The chain joins TRBV6-6 to TRBJ2-7; 12 nucleotides match TRBD2. The junction had 5 bases not matched to a gene; V was cut back by 6 bases and J by 2 bases. The CDR3 covers 15 residues. Germline values: CDR1 MNHNY, CDR2 SVGAGI (reference sequence). CDR3 residues: CASRDLAGGTYEQYF. The CDR3 nucleotides are TGTGCCAGCAGGGATCTAGCGGGAGGGACCTACGAGCAGTACTTC.

The chain employs TRBV5-1 and TRBJ2-3, with 14 bases fitting TRBD2. Germline CDR1 and CDR2: SGHRS and YFSETQ. V shed 5 bases and J 5 bases; nucleotides not matched to a gene: 7. This CDR3 contains 16 residues. The CDR3 nucleotides are TGCGCCAGCAGACAGGGACTAGCGGGAGAGCTAGATACGCAGTATTTT. This codes for CASRQGLAGELDTQYF.

The CDR3 loop is CASTQGQGAREQYF. CDR3 bases: TGTGCCAGTACCCAGGGACAGGGGGCACGCGAGCAGTACTTC. The J gene is TRBJ2-7, the V gene TRBV19; 12 positions agree with TRBD1. Germline values: CDR1 LNHDA, CDR2 SQIVND (reference sequence). The CDR3 has 14 residues. The V segment lost 7 bases and the J segment 6 bases; nucleotides outside the gene matches: 7.

The rearrangement uses TRBV2 and TRBJ1-1; D gene ambiguous. This CDR3 comprises 14 residues. The V gene's germline CDR1 is SNHLY and CDR2 FYNNEI. Trimming cost V 3 bases and J 11 bases, with 19 bases left between them. The CDR3 protein is CASSDDATPGRAFF. The CDR3 DNA reads as TGTGCCAGCAGTGATGATGCCACCCCGGGTCGGGCTTTCTTT. Combining the CDR3 with reference TRBV2 and TRBJ1-1 gives the whole variable domain EPEVTQTPSHQVTQMGQEVILRCVPISNHLYFYWYRQILGQKVEFLVSFYNNEISEKSEIFDDQFSVERPDGSNFTLKIRSTKLEDSAMYFCASSDDATPGRAFFGQGTRLTVV.

This chain connects TRBV15 to TRBJ2-7; the D gene is possibly TRBD2 (6 bases). Deletions cut 0 bases from V and 3 bases from J, with 9 bases between. The CDR3 contains 14 residues. Germline V CDR1 and CDR2: LNHNV, YYDKDF (reference sequence). CDR3 nucleotide sequence: TGTGCCACCAGCAGAGATTTGGAGGGCTACGAGCAGTACTTC. Protein sequence: CATSRDLEGYEQYF.

This clone was seen more than once but under ten times. This chain joins TRBV7-9 and TRBJ2-3; D perhaps matches TRBD2 (6 bases). The CDR3 extends over 15 amino acids. Germline V CDR1 and CDR2: SEHNR, FQNEAQ (reference sequence). Trimming removed 2 bases from V and 0 bases from J, with 9 bases in between. CDR3 loop: CASSLQGTSTDTQYF. The CDR3 nucleotides are TGTGCCAGCAGCTTACAAGGGACTAGCACAGATACGCAGTATTTT. The whole variable domain, remainder taken from reference TRBV7-9 and TRBJ2-3, is DTGVSQNPRHKITKRGQNVTFRCDPISEHNRLYWYRQTLGQGPEFLTYFQNEAQLEKSRLLSDRFSAERPKGSFSTLEIQRTEQGDSAMYLCASSLQGTSTDTQYFGPGTRLTVL.

CDR3 sequence reads: CASGRGGNTEAFF. CDR3 nucleotides: TGCGCCAGCGGGAGAGGGGGCAACACTGAAGCTTTCTTT. V gene TRBV5-1 combines with J gene TRBJ1-1; 7 nucleotides align to TRBD1. J was trimmed by 2 bases and V by 7 bases; bases with no gene match: 5. CDR3 length: 13 amino acids. From germline, CDR1 is SGHRS and CDR2 YFSETQ. Using reference TRBV5-1 and TRBJ1-1 for the parts outside the CDR3, the full variable domain is KAGVTQTPRYLIKTRGQQVTLSCSPISGHRSVSWYQQTPGQGLQFLFEYFSETQRNKGNFPGRFSGRQFSNSRSEMNVSTLELGDSALYLCASGRGGNTEAFFGQGTRLTVV.

This clone occurred once. CDR3 DNA: TGTGCCAGCAGCTTAGCGGGACAGCCCACCTACGAGCAGTACTTC. Translating gives CASSLAGQPTYEQYF. The chain recombines TRBV7-3 with TRBJ2-7; D possibly corresponds to TRBD1 (7 bases). CDR1 is SGHTA, CDR2 FQGTGA, per germline. The CDR3 has 15 amino acids. V was cut by 2 bases and J by 2 bases, with 13 bases left in between.

The J gene is TRBJ1-2, the V gene TRBV6-1; maybe TRBD1 (5 bases). The germline gives CDR1 MNHNS, CDR2 SASEGT. V was cut by 10 bases and J by 2 bases, with 17 bases left in between. The CDR3 spans 14 residues. CDR3 residues: CATTWGERNYGYTF. The CDR3 region has the DNA TGTGCCACCACCTGGGGGGAACGGAACTATGGCTACACCTTC.

This chain links TRBV6-1 with TRBJ1-5; TRBD1 is a possible D gene (6 bases). Germline loops: CDR1 MNHNS, CDR2 SASEGT. The CDR3 length is 15 residues. V shed 8 bases and J shed 1 base, with 15 bases lying between them. DNA for the CDR3: TGTGCCAGCGGAACAGGGACGGGGAGCAATCAGCCCCAGCATTTT. Its protein product is CASGTGTGSNQPQHF.

This chain connects TRBV11-2 to TRBJ2-2; weak D call: TRBD1 (5 bases). In germline, CDR1 is SGHAT, CDR2 FQNNGV. V lost 6 bases, J lost 7 bases, and 15 bases lay in between. This CDR3 region has 14 residues. CDR3 amino acids: CASRTSGPGGELFF. The DNA for the CDR3 is TGTGCCAGCAGAACGTCAGGGCCGGGCGGGGAGCTGTTTTTT. Using reference TRBV11-2 and TRBJ2-2 for the parts outside the CDR3, the full variable domain is EAGVAQSPRYKIIEKRQSVAFWCNPISGHATLYWYQQILGQGPKLLIQFQNNGVVDDSQLPKDRFSAERLKGVDSTLKIQPAKLEDSAVYLCASRTSGPGGELFFGEGSRLTVL.

The chain employs TRBV11-2 and TRBJ2-7; D remains ambiguous. The V gene lost 2 bases and the J gene lost 7 bases, with 15 bases spanning the gap. Germline-derived CDR1 and CDR2 are SGHAT and FQNNGV. This CDR3 has 14 residues. The CDR3 sequence is CASSLLKTPQEQYF. CDR3 sequence (DNA): TGTGCCAGCAGCTTATTAAAGACACCTCAAGAGCAGTACTTC.

This chain uses TRBV25-1 with TRBJ2-4; D gene ambiguous. The germline CDR1 and CDR2 sequences are MGHDK and SYGVNS. V lost 4 bases and J lost 0, with 13 bases in between. CDR3 length: 16 residues. This CDR3 reads CASSASVNLAKNIQYF. The CDR3 DNA reads TGTGCCAGCAGTGCCTCGGTGAACCTAGCCAAAAACATTCAGTACTTC.

V usage is TRBV10-3 and J usage is TRBJ2-1, with a weak D call TRBD1 (6 bases). V was pared by 7 bases and J by 0 bases, with 10 bases between. Germline assignment: CDR1 ENHRY and CDR2 SYGVKD. The CDR3 is made up of 14 amino acids. The CDR3 region has the DNA TGTGCCATCACCTCAGGGGCCTCCTACAATGAGCAGTTCTTC. Protein sequence: CAITSGASYNEQFF.

This clone occurred once. The chain carries TRBV5-1 and TRBJ1-1; a possible D gene is TRBD1 (6 bases). This CDR3 is 14 amino acids long. The germline V gene encodes CDR1 SGHRS and CDR2 YFSETQ. Trimming left V 4 bases short and J 0 bases short, with 10 bases between. DNA of the CDR3: TGCGCCAGCAGCCCGGGGACACTGAACACTGAAGCTTTCTTT. It is translated as CASSPGTLNTEAFF.

The chain uses TRBV2 and TRBJ2-2; D remains ambiguous. CDR1 and CDR2 from the germline V gene are SNHLY and FYNNEI. The CDR3 is 16 residues long. V lost 0 bases to trimming and J lost 7 bases, with 15 bases between them. The DNA for the CDR3 is TGTGCCAGCAGTGAAGCGGCCGTTGAGACGGGCGGGGAGCTGTTTTTT. Translated, it gives CASSEAAVETGGELFF.

This rearrangement joins TRBV11-2 to TRBJ2-2; 10 nucleotides agree with TRBD2. The CDR3 contains 15 residues. Trimming took 5 bases from V and 6 from J; bases not matched to a gene: 6. Germline loops: CDR1 SGHAT, CDR2 FQNNGV. The DNA for the CDR3 is TGTGCCAGCAGCACCGGGACTAGCGTTGCCGGGGAGCTGTTTTTT. Translated, it gives CASSTGTSVAGELFF.